Below, 24 T cell receptor beta chains from the same sample are listed, as sequenced in a study of T cell responses to AZD1222 COVID-19 vaccine (dated by TCRdb to about 2021). The library was generated by the immunoSEQ multiplex PCR assay. TCRdb took over this immuneACCESS table, retaining in-frame rearrangements with V and J assigned. Such tables are incomplete; in checked studies, under half of the missing clones stem from an unresolved V gene, and the remainder is unexplained. Counted in this sample were around 160,000 clones; 90% to 95% of them appeared once. The ten largest clones represent around 1.4% of the sample. Reading the label with the study, this specimen's time point is: baseline before first vaccination. The sequences come from peripheral blood, collected on day 0 of AZD1222 vaccination. The receptors come from an adult in good health.

V is TRBV7-9 and J is TRBJ1-5, with D unclear. V dropped 5 bases and J dropped 7 bases, with 12 bases sitting between them. The CDR3 is 13 residues long. Germline V gene sequence: CDR1 SEHNR, CDR2 FQNEAQ (reference sequence). CDR3 nucleotides: TGTGCCAGCAGCCTAAGCAGTGAACAGCCCCAGCATTTT. Its translation: CASSLSSEQPQHF.

The rearrangement uses TRBV6-6 and TRBJ1-4; 8 nucleotides line up with TRBD1. The germline V gene encodes CDR1 MNHNY and CDR2 SVGAGI (reference sequence). J lost 6 bases, V lost 4 bases, and 4 bases had no gene match. The CDR3 is 14 residues long. For the CDR3, the DNA is TGTGCCAGCAGTTTGGACAGGGAGGATGAAAAACTGTTTTTT. This encodes CASSLDREDEKLFF.

The V gene is TRBV9, the J gene TRBJ2-3; 8 positions agree with TRBD2. V trimming: 3 bases; J trimming: 2 bases; junction bases outside the gene matches: 8. CDR1 is SGDLS, CDR2 YYNGEE, per germline. This CDR3 is built from 16 residues. The CDR3 sequence is CASSARSGGLTDTQYF. CDR3 sequence (DNA): TGTGCCAGCAGCGCTAGGTCGGGGGGGCTCACAGATACGCAGTATTTT.

The chain uses TRBV28 and TRBJ1-5, with 8 nucleotides matching TRBD1. Germline V lookup: CDR1 MDHEN, CDR2 SYDVKM. J was trimmed by 8 bases and V by 1 base; bases with no gene match: 7. The CDR3 extends over 15 amino acids. CDR3 nucleotide sequence: TGTGCCAGCAGTTTATTGTCAGGGGGCGACAAGCCCCAGCATTTT. Encoded protein: CASSLLSGGDKPQHF.

A few counts support this clone. For the CDR3, the DNA is TGTGCCAGCAGCTTAAACACTGAAGCTTTCTTT. Encoded protein: CASSLNTEAFF. The chain couples TRBV7-9 to TRBJ1-1; D remains unclear. This CDR3 region has 11 residues. V lost 2 bases to trimming and J lost 2 bases, with 0 bases between them. From germline, CDR1 is SEHNR and CDR2 FQNEAQ (reference sequence).

CDR3 coding DNA: TGTGCCAGCAGCTCGCCCGGACAGCGGGAGGTAGACACCATATATTTT. This encodes CASSSPGQREVDTIYF. The rearrangement links TRBV9 to TRBJ1-3; D is possibly TRBD1 (6 bases). The V and J ends lost 4 bases and 8 bases respectively, with 22 bases between them. The V gene's germline CDR1 is SGDLS and CDR2 YYNGEE. The CDR3 totals 16 residues.

The chain employs TRBV24-1 and TRBJ2-3; 8 bases agree with TRBD2. The CDR3 spans 16 residues. V dropped 3 bases and J dropped 6; count of bases not matched to a gene: 10. The germline gives CDR1 KGHDR, CDR2 SFDVKD. This CDR3 reads CATSDHYSGNLDTQYF. In DNA, the CDR3 is TGTGCCACCAGTGATCACTATAGCGGGAATCTTGATACGCAGTATTTT.

This clone has a handful of counts. The chain carries TRBV10-3 and TRBJ1-2; 10 bases line up with TRBD1. This CDR3 contains 13 residues. Germline assignment: CDR1 ENHRY and CDR2 SYGVKD. V trimming: 7 bases; J trimming: 8 bases; junction bases outside the gene matches: 7. CDR3 region: CAITWDRGDGYTF. The CDR3 region has the DNA TGTGCCATCACATGGGACAGGGGTGACGGCTACACCTTC.

V usage is TRBV2 and J usage is TRBJ2-3; D is uncertain. The V end lost 6 bases, the J end lost 5 bases, and 6 bases lay between the germline ends. Germline values: CDR1 SNHLY, CDR2 FYNNEI. The CDR3 covers 11 residues. CDR3 DNA sequence: TGTGCCAGCAGGGGTTTAGATACGCAGTATTTT. It translates to CASRGLDTQYF.

The chain has TRBV5-1 and TRBJ2-7, with 9 positions matching TRBD2. Germline trimming cut 4 bases from V and 2 bases from J; bases unmatched to any gene: 10. The CDR3 has 16 amino acids. Germline V gene data show CDR1 as SGHRS and CDR2 as YFSETQ. CDR3 region: CASSVQKTSGPYEQYF. CDR3 coding DNA: TGCGCCAGCAGCGTTCAAAAGACTAGCGGACCCTACGAGCAGTACTTC.

V is TRBV7-9 and J is TRBJ1-2; D remains ambiguous. CDR1 is SEHNR and CDR2 is FQNEAQ in the germline V gene (reference sequence). This CDR3 has 16 amino acids. Trimming stripped 4 bases from V and 5 bases from J, with 20 bases between. The CDR3 DNA reads as TGTGCCAGCAGCTACGGGTCCAACCTAAGGCCTTATGGCTACACCTTC. This codes for CASSYGSNLRPYGYTF.

This chain uses TRBV7-2 with TRBJ1-1; D unclear. CDR1 and CDR2 (germline): SGHTA, FQGNSA. Trimming cost V 2 bases and J 1 base, with 11 bases left between them. The CDR3 extends over 15 amino acids. CDR3 loop: CASSLWSPKNTEAFF. Written as DNA, the CDR3 is TGTGCCAGCAGCTTATGGAGCCCAAAGAACACTGAAGCTTTCTTT.

V usage is TRBV4-3 and J usage is TRBJ2-3; the D gene is possibly TRBD2 (6 bases). CDR1 and CDR2 (germline): LGHNA, YSLEER. Trimming stripped 0 bases from V and 4 bases from J, with 11 bases between. The CDR3 is 15 amino acids. The chain's CDR3 is CASSQDGWGADTQYF. CDR3 DNA sequence: TGCGCCAGCAGCCAAGACGGCTGGGGGGCAGATACGCAGTATTTT.

The genes are TRBV19 and TRBJ2-3; tentatively, D is TRBD1 or TRBD2 (5 bases each). Germline-derived CDR1 and CDR2 are LNHDA and SQIVND (reference sequence). CDR3 length: 16 amino acids. Trimming stripped 3 bases from V and 2 bases from J, with 15 bases between. The CDR3 loop is CASSIIIGANTDTQYF. The CDR3 DNA reads TGTGCCAGTAGTATTATTATCGGGGCGAACACAGATACGCAGTATTTT.

V usage is TRBV19 and J usage is TRBJ1-5; tentative D call: TRBD1 (6 bases). Trimming removed 6 bases at V and 6 bases at J, with 24 bases between. Germline V lookup: CDR1 LNHDA, CDR2 SQIVND (reference sequence). This CDR3 comprises 17 residues. CDR3 loop: CASRRPGGPGGGQPQHF. In nucleotides, the CDR3 is TGTGCCAGTAGGCGGCCCGGGGGGCCGGGCGGGGGTCAGCCCCAGCATTTT.

The chain is built from TRBV5-6 and TRBJ2-3; possibly TRBD1 for D (5 bases). This CDR3 is 15 amino acids long. Looked up from germline, CDR1 is SGHDT and CDR2 is YYEEEE. V was trimmed by 0 bases and J by 6 bases, leaving 14 bases between them. CDR3 region: CASSLEGRAADTQYF. In DNA, the CDR3 is TGTGCCAGCAGCTTGGAAGGCAGGGCGGCCGATACGCAGTATTTT. Based on the CDR3 plus reference TRBV5-6 and TRBJ2-3, the full variable domain is DAGVTQSPTHLIKTRGQQVTLRCSPKSGHDTVSWYQQALGQGPQFIFQYYEEEERQRGNFPDRFSGHQFPNYSSELNVNALLLGDSALYLCASSLEGRAADTQYFGPGTRLTVL.

Remarks on this clone: The sample has other DNA sequences that encode this CDR3 too. The J gene is TRBJ2-1, the V gene TRBV9, with a possible D match to TRBD2 (5 bases). Germline V CDR1 and CDR2: SGDLS, YYNGEE. Trimming took 0 bases from V and 2 from J, leaving 9 bases between them. This CDR3 comprises 15 residues. CDR3 protein: CASSVDSGTYNEQFF. As DNA, the CDR3 is TGTGCCAGCAGCGTAGACAGCGGTACCTACAATGAGCAGTTCTTC. Complete variable domain (other parts from reference TRBV9 and TRBJ2-1): DSGVTQTPKHLITATGQRVTLRCSPRSGDLSVYWYQQSLDQGLQFLIQYYNGEERAKGNILERFSAQQFPDLHSELNLSSLELGDSALYFCASSVDSGTYNEQFFGPGTRLTVL.

This chain joins TRBV7-3 and TRBJ2-2, with D unresolved. The CDR3 covers 12 residues. Looked up from germline, CDR1 is SGHTA and CDR2 is FQGTGA. The V end lost 0 bases, the J end lost 7 bases, and 3 bases lay between the germline ends. The DNA of the CDR3 is TGTGCCAGCAGCTTAACTAACGGGGAGCTGTTTTTT. Amino acid sequence: CASSLTNGELFF. Full variable domain (remainder filled in from reference TRBV7-3 and TRBJ2-2): GAGVSQTPSNKVTEKGKYVELRCDPISGHTALYWYRQSLGQGPEFLIYFQGTGAADDSGLPNDRFFAVRPEGSVSTLKIQRTERGDSAVYLCASSLTNGELFFGEGSRLTVL.

This chain uses TRBV6-5 with TRBJ1-1; 10 nucleotides line up with TRBD1. Germline CDR1 and CDR2: MNHEY and SVGAGI. Germline trimming cut 6 bases from V and 2 bases from J; bases unmatched to any gene: 6. This CDR3 contains 15 residues. The CDR3 sequence is CASSHRQGANTEAFF. The CDR3 nucleotides read TGTGCCAGCAGCCACAGACAGGGGGCTAACACTGAAGCTTTCTTT.

The chain has TRBV18 and TRBJ2-7; 11 positions agree with TRBD1. With V trimmed by 5 bases and J by 0 bases, 0 bases remained unmatched. Per the germline V gene, CDR1 is KGHSH and CDR2 is LQKENI. The CDR3 loop spans 14 amino acids. CDR3 protein: CASSGTGGSYEQYF. The CDR3 nucleotides are TGTGCCAGCTCAGGGACAGGGGGCTCCTACGAGCAGTACTTC.

This chain connects TRBV28 to TRBJ1-1, with TRBD1 identical over 9 bases. The V gene's germline CDR1 is MDHEN and CDR2 SYDVKM. Trimming cost V 3 bases and J 1 base; bases outside gene matches: 0. CDR3 length: 14 amino acids. CDR3 residues: CASSLTGGNTEAFF. In DNA, the CDR3 is TGTGCCAGCAGTTTGACAGGGGGGAACACTGAAGCTTTCTTT. Filled out from reference TRBV28 and TRBJ1-1, the complete variable domain reads DVKVTQSSRYLVKRTGEKVFLECVQDMDHENMFWYRQDPGLGLRLIYFSYDVKMKEKGDIPEGYSVSREKKERFSLILESASTNQTSMYLCASSLTGGNTEAFFGQGTRLTVV.

The V gene is TRBV6-2 or TRBV6-3, the J gene TRBJ1-1; D gene ambiguous. The CDR3 contains 15 residues. The germline CDR1 and CDR2 sequences are MNHEY and SVGEGT. The V end was cut by 2 bases, the J end by 8 bases, with 18 bases between. CDR3 protein: CASSYMGIRNPEAFF. CDR3 sequence (DNA): TGTGCCAGCAGTTACATGGGAATACGGAATCCGGAAGCTTTCTTT.

Regarding this clone: At one boundary the junction diverges from the germline segment, which might be a read error. The J gene is TRBJ1-5, the V gene TRBV27; D perhaps matches TRBD1 (5 bases). The CDR3 is 13 residues long. CDR1 and CDR2 (germline): MNHEY, SMNVEV (reference sequence). The DNA of the CDR3 is TGTGCCGGCAGTCGGGACAGCAATCAGCCCCAGCATTTT. Its protein is CAGSRDSNQPQHF.

V usage is TRBV28 and J usage is TRBJ1-5; unclear D gene. The V gene's germline CDR1 is MDHEN and CDR2 SYDVKM. Between the trimmed V and J ends, which lost 4 bases and 0 bases, there was a span of 16 bases. The CDR3 loop spans 17 amino acids. For the CDR3, the DNA is TGTGCCAGCAGTTACGGTTGGGCCTTCTATAGCAATCAGCCCCAGCATTTT. Translation gives CASSYGWAFYSNQPQHF.